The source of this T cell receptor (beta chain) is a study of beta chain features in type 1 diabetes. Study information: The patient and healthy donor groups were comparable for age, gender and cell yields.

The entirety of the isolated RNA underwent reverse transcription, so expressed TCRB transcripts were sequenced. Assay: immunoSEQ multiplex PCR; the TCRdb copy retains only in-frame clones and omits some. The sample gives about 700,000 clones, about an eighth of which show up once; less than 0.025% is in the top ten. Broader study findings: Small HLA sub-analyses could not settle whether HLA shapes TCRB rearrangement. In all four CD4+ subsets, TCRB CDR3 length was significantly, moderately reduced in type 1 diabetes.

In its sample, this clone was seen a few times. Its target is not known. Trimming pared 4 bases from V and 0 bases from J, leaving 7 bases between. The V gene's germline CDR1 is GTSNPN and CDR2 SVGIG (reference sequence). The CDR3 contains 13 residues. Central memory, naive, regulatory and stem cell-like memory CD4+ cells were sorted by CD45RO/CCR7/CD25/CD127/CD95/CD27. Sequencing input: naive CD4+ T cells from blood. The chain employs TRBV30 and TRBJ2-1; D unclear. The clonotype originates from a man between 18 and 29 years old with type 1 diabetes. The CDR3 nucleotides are TGTGCCTGGATGGTCAGCTCCTACAATGAGCAGTTCTTC. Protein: CAWMVSSYNEQFF.